This T cell receptor beta chain was observed in a study of vaccination and CD4 T cells after COVID-19. Turning to the study itself: Either the Pfizer-BioNTech BNT162b2 or Moderna mRNA-1273 vaccine was given as two doses.

Between the trimmed V and J ends, which lost 5 bases and 3 bases, there was a span of 16 bases. Per the germline V gene, CDR1 is LNHNV and CDR2 is YYDKDF (reference sequence). The CDR3 is 15 residues long. The Oncomine TCR Beta short-read assay was what sequenced the DNA obtained from cultured CD4+ T cells. Each CDR3 protein gets one entry after TCRdb re-called the PCR reads with MiXCR. Among 16,000 or so distinct CDR3 sequences listed, 40% to 65% were seen once. Regarding treatment: 10-day PBMC culture with coronavirus spike peptide pools or control peptides (ViraFEST assay). Notes on this clonotype: Its antigen remains unknown.

The V gene is TRBV15, the J gene TRBJ1-1, with D perhaps matching TRBD1 (5 bases). The sequencing used CD4+ T cells from blood, cultured in vitro, collected before SARS-CoV-2 vaccination. This receptor was identified in a human donor who had recovered from COVID-19. CDR3 loop: CATSDGLGRDTEAFF. In nucleotides, the CDR3 is TGTGCCACCAGCGACGGGTTGGGCAGGGACACTGAAGCTTTCTTT.